These 28 T cell receptor beta chains share one sample of origin, sequenced in a study of cytomegalovirus exposure and HLA in healthy donors. This PCR relied on a set of 60 Vbeta primers and 13 Jbeta primers. The method was immunoSEQ multiplex PCR; TCRdb's version includes in-frame clones alone and lacks a portion of them. Of over 100,000 clones in the sample, around 77% were seen once. Sample: PBMCs. The receptors were sampled from a man aged 25 to 45 in good health and CMV-seronegative.

This chain links TRBV28 with TRBJ2-1; 10 positions agree with TRBD1. The germline V gene encodes CDR1 MDHEN and CDR2 SYDVKM. This CDR3 contains 14 residues. The V gene end was trimmed by 5 bases and the J gene end by 7 bases; junction bases not matched to a gene: 5. The CDR3: CASSRRQGANEQFF. In nucleotides, the CDR3 is TGTGCCAGCAGTCGACGACAGGGGGCGAATGAGCAGTTCTTC.

The CDR3 protein is CASIRQGYEKLFF. DNA for the CDR3: TGTGCCAGCATCCGGCAGGGTTATGAAAAACTGTTTTTT. This chain connects TRBV6-1 to TRBJ1-4, with a tentative D call TRBD1 (5 bases). The CDR3 covers 13 residues. Germline loops: CDR1 MNHNS, CDR2 SASEGT. V lost 7 bases and J 6 bases, leaving 12 bases between the germline ends.

The chain carries TRBV4-3 and TRBJ2-3, with 7 bases matching TRBD1. Per germline, CDR1 LGHNA and CDR2 YSLEER. The J segment lost 3 bases and the V segment lost 0 bases, leaving 3 bases of the junction unmatched. CDR3 length: 15 residues. In nucleotides, the CDR3 is TGCGCCAGCAGCCAAGACGCCAGGGGGACAGATACGCAGTATTTT. Its protein product is CASSQDARGTDTQYF.

The chain carries TRBV7-9 and TRBJ2-3; D not resolved. Germline lookup yields CDR1 SEHNR and CDR2 FQNEAQ (reference sequence). The CDR3 length is 14 residues. V gave up 5 bases and J gave up 2 bases, with 11 bases separating them. This chain's CDR3 is CASSTRALTDTQYF. CDR3 nucleotide sequence: TGTGCCAGCAGCACCCGAGCGCTCACAGATACGCAGTATTTT.

The V call is TRBV7-9, the J call TRBJ2-7, with TRBD1 matching over 10 bases. The germline V gene encodes CDR1 SEHNR and CDR2 FQNEAQ (reference sequence). With V trimmed by 5 bases and J by 1 base, 5 bases remained unmatched. This CDR3 spans 15 amino acids. The CDR3 region is CASSPPDRGSYEQYF. The CDR3, as DNA: TGTGCCAGCAGCCCTCCGGACAGGGGGTCCTACGAGCAGTACTTC.

This chain connects TRBV5-6 to TRBJ2-7, with 11 bases lining up with TRBD1. CDR1 is SGHDT and CDR2 is YYEEEE in the germline V gene. The CDR3 runs to 14 residues. Trimming took 0 bases from V and 6 from J; bases not matched to a gene: 2. The CDR3 DNA reads as TGTGCCAGCAGCTTGGGGACAGGGGGCACCGAGCAGTACTTC. The encoded protein is CASSLGTGGTEQYF.

The gene calls are TRBV6-1 and TRBJ1-5; D is unresolved. This CDR3 has 14 amino acids. Looked up from germline, CDR1 is MNHNS and CDR2 is SASEGT. Between the trimmed V and J ends, which lost 1 base and 6 bases, there was a span of 10 bases. CDR3 residues: CASSEVWESQPQHF. The CDR3 DNA reads TGTGCCAGCAGTGAAGTTTGGGAGTCTCAGCCCCAGCATTTT.

This chain's CDR3 is CASRLTGGVEQYF. In nucleotides, the CDR3 is TGTGCCAGCAGGTTGACAGGGGGCGTCGAGCAGTACTTC. The chain is built from TRBV6-1 and TRBJ2-7, with 10 bases matching TRBD1. Germline V gene lookup returns CDR1 MNHNS and CDR2 SASEGT. CDR3 length: 13 residues. After removal of 6 bases from V and 6 bases from J, the junction contained 5 bases not matched to a gene.

The rearrangement joins TRBV7-8 to TRBJ2-3; 10 nucleotides match TRBD2. The junction had 4 bases not matched to a gene; V was cut back by 5 bases and J by 2 bases. The CDR3 has 15 amino acids. CDR1 and CDR2 (germline): SGHVS, FQNEAQ. CDR3 in amino acids: CASSRTSGNTDTQYF. For the CDR3, the DNA is TGTGCCAGCAGCCGGACTAGCGGTAACACAGATACGCAGTATTTT.

The chain has TRBV6-5 and TRBJ1-1; D is unclear. The germline gives CDR1 MNHEY, CDR2 SVGAGI. With 2 bases removed from V and 1 base from J, the gap between germline ends came to 8 bases. This CDR3 region has 14 residues. The CDR3: CASSYGTENTEAFF. In DNA form, the CDR3 reads TGTGCCAGCAGTTACGGAACAGAGAACACTGAAGCTTTCTTT.

CDR3: CASSPGQGGQPQHF. CDR3 nucleotides: TGTGCCAGCAGCCCCGGACAGGGCGGTCAGCCCCAGCATTTT. This sequence joins TRBV5-6 and TRBJ1-5; the match to TRBD1 covers 8 bases. The germline gives CDR1 SGHDT, CDR2 YYEEEE. There are 14 residues in the CDR3. J was trimmed by 6 bases and V by 4 bases; bases with no gene match: 6.

The rearrangement joins TRBV4-1 to TRBJ2-7, with a tentative D call TRBD2 (5 bases). CDR1 is MGHRA, CDR2 YSYEKL, per germline. The V end lost 2 bases, the J end lost 3 bases, and 17 bases lay between the germline ends. The CDR3 spans 16 residues. The CDR3 DNA follows: TGCGCCAGCAGCCAACAGACGGTCCCTCGGGGCTACGAGCAGTACTTC. Translated, it gives CASSQQTVPRGYEQYF.

The gene calls are TRBV4-3 and TRBJ2-7; 9 bases are shared with TRBD2. The length of the CDR3 is 16 residues. Germline trimming cut 1 base from V and 4 bases from J; bases unmatched to any gene: 8. Looked up from germline, CDR1 is LGHNA and CDR2 is YSLEER. The CDR3 sequence is CASSQGAGGAVYEQYF. In DNA, the CDR3 is TGCGCCAGCAGCCAAGGTGCGGGAGGGGCGGTTTACGAGCAGTACTTC.

The chain uses TRBV28 and TRBJ1-3, with 11 positions matching TRBD1. The V and J ends lost 10 bases and 3 bases, in that order; junction bases with no gene match: 5. Per the germline V gene, CDR1 is MDHEN and CDR2 is SYDVKM. CDR3 length: 14 amino acids. The CDR3 sequence is CATLDRGLGNTIYF. The CDR3 coding sequence is TGTGCCACTCTGGACAGGGGGCTTGGAAACACCATATATTTT. The variable domain in full, completed from reference TRBV28 and TRBJ1-3, reads DVKVTQSSRYLVKRTGEKVFLECVQDMDHENMFWYRQDPGLGLRLIYFSYDVKMKEKGDIPEGYSVSREKKERFSLILESASTNQTSMYLCATLDRGLGNTIYFGEGSWLTVV.

This sequence joins TRBV7-2 and TRBJ2-1; TRBD2 aligns across 12 bases. The V segment lost 5 bases and the J segment 5 bases; nucleotides outside the gene matches: 4. This CDR3 is 15 amino acids long. Germline lookup yields CDR1 SGHTA and CDR2 FQGNSA. The CDR3 nucleotides are TGTGCCAGCAGCCAGACTAGCGGGGGACACAATGAGCAGTTCTTC. It yields the protein CASSQTSGGHNEQFF.

Only a few counts were recorded for this clone. The chain couples TRBV6-5 to TRBJ2-7; 8 positions match TRBD1. Trimming cost V 6 bases and J 6 bases; bases outside gene matches: 7. CDR1 and CDR2 (germline): MNHEY, SVGAGI. This CDR3 has 13 amino acids. The CDR3 loop reads CASSLRQGTEQYF. CDR3 nucleotides: TGTGCCAGCAGCCTTCGACAGGGGACCGAGCAGTACTTC.

CDR3 bases: TGCGCCAGCAGCTTGGGGGCAGGGACAGCTAACTATGGCTACACCTTC. The encoded protein is CASSLGAGTANYGYTF. V and J are TRBV5-1 and TRBJ1-2, with TRBD1 identical over 7 bases. This CDR3 has 16 amino acids. After removal of 0 bases from V and 0 bases from J, the junction contained 5 bases not matched to a gene. Per germline, CDR1 SGHRS and CDR2 YFSETQ.

The chain couples TRBV6-6 to TRBJ2-7, with 7 bases lining up with TRBD1. The CDR3 has 14 residues. Germline V gene lookup returns CDR1 MNHNY and CDR2 SVGAGI (reference sequence). The V segment lost 2 bases and the J segment 2 bases; nucleotides outside the gene matches: 3. In DNA, the CDR3 is TGTGCCAGCAGTTACGCCGACAGGGCCTACGAGCAGTACTTC. Protein: CASSYADRAYEQYF.

The rearrangement uses TRBV27 and TRBJ2-1, with D perhaps TRBD2 (6 bases). With 2 bases removed from V and 2 bases from J, the gap between germline ends came to 10 bases. Germline V gives CDR1 MNHEY, CDR2 SMNVEV (reference sequence). The CDR3 sequence is 15 residues long. For the CDR3, the DNA is TGTGCCAGCAGTTTAGGTAGCGGAACCTACAATGAGCAGTTCTTC. Translation: CASSLGSGTYNEQFF.

This clone appeared once. The junction shows a germline mismatch at one end, possibly a read error. The rearrangement links TRBV27 to TRBJ2-4, with D maybe TRBD2 (7 bases). The germline V gene encodes CDR1 MNHEY and CDR2 SMNVEV (reference sequence). The CDR3 spans 18 residues. The CDR3 DNA follows: TGTGCCAGCAGTTCCTTTTCGGGGGGCGGTCTGACAAAAAACATTCGGTACTTC. As protein: CASSSFSGGGLTKNIRYF.

J is TRBJ1-1 and V is TRBV5-1; D ambiguous. The germline gives CDR1 SGHRS, CDR2 YFSETQ. V lost 0 bases to trimming and J lost 7 bases, with 10 bases between them. This CDR3 comprises 13 residues. CDR3 DNA: TGCGCCAGCAGCTTGGTCGGGGAGGGTGAAGCTTTCTTT. Amino acid sequence: CASSLVGEGEAFF.

This chain links TRBV28 with TRBJ1-2; D not certain. The germline V gene has CDR1 MDHEN and CDR2 SYDVKM. The length of the CDR3 is 14 residues. Trimming pared 3 bases from V and 3 bases from J, leaving 11 bases between. The CDR3 protein is CASSFFQADYGYTF. CDR3 in DNA: TGTGCCAGCAGTTTTTTTCAGGCCGACTATGGCTACACCTTC.

The chain uses TRBV30 and TRBJ1-2; a possible D gene is TRBD1 (5 bases). Trimming left V 2 bases short and J 7 bases short, with 17 bases between. The CDR3 length is 14 residues. The germline V gene encodes CDR1 GTSNPN and CDR2 SVGIG (reference sequence). CDR3 sequence: CAWSTQVVVVGYTF. The CDR3 bases are TGTGCCTGGAGTACACAGGTGGTAGTTGTTGGCTACACCTTC.

This clone was seen a handful of times. The chain links TRBV9 to TRBJ2-3; TRBD2 matches at 7 bases. Germline values: CDR1 SGDLS, CDR2 YYNGEE. This CDR3 is 16 amino acids long. V shed 4 bases, J shed 4 bases, and the junction held 12 bases outside the gene matches. The CDR3 is CASSLKGEGIPDTQYF. The CDR3 DNA reads TGTGCCAGCAGCCTCAAAGGGGAGGGAATTCCAGATACGCAGTATTTT.

The chain is built from TRBV5-1 and TRBJ2-1; no firm D call. The CDR3 length is 14 residues. Germline V gene lookup returns CDR1 SGHRS and CDR2 YFSETQ. V dropped 1 base and J dropped 4 bases, with 9 bases sitting between them. This CDR3 reads CASSLLPTYNEQFF. In nucleotides, the CDR3 is TGCGCCAGCAGCTTGCTCCCGACTTACAATGAGCAGTTCTTC.

The chain uses TRBV19 and TRBJ2-3, with D perhaps matching TRBD1 (6 bases). Germline CDR1 is LNHDA and CDR2 is SQIVND (reference sequence). The V gene lost 10 bases and the J gene lost 5 bases, with 22 bases spanning the gap. This CDR3 comprises 15 residues. The CDR3 DNA reads TGTGCCACCGGACCCAGGGGCCGCCATATAGATACGCAGTATTTT. Encoded protein: CATGPRGRHIDTQYF.

The chain links TRBV19 to TRBJ2-3; a weak D match, TRBD2 (5 bases). The length of the CDR3 is 13 residues. V lost 3 bases and J 6 bases, leaving 10 bases between the germline ends. Germline values: CDR1 LNHDA, CDR2 SQIVND (reference sequence). As DNA, the CDR3 is TGTGCCAGTAGTATTCTGGCGGGCGATACGCAGTATTTT. Protein: CASSILAGDTQYF.

The chain links TRBV5-1 to TRBJ2-3, with a possible D match to TRBD2 (7 bases). The CDR3 covers 16 residues. V lost 1 base and J 0 bases, leaving 12 bases between the germline ends. Germline loops: CDR1 SGHRS, CDR2 YFSETQ. Here the CDR3 reads CASSLRGGLSTDTQYF. The CDR3 region has the DNA TGCGCCAGCAGCTTGAGGGGGGGGCTTAGCACAGATACGCAGTATTTT.